These T cell receptor beta chains were read from a single sample in a study of cytomegalovirus exposure and HLA in healthy donors. The table came from immunoSEQ multiplex PCR; TCRdb's copy has only in-frame clones and leaves some out. The sample carries 100,000 or so clones, roughly 86% recorded once. The sample consisted of PBMCs. The receptors here all came from a woman aged 18-29 years in good health and CMV-seropositive. The CDR3 runs from the conserved cysteine through the conserved F or W. The order of the fields is D gene, V gene, clone size, J gene, CDR3 protein, CDR3 DNA. A D gene is named only where the DNA matches it firmly. Not every row has a clone size; where given, it reads once, few, many or a size class.

.	TRBV2	once	TRBJ1-2	CASSEESGYTF	TGTGCCAGCAGTGAAGAGAGTGGCTACACCTTC
.	TRBV19	.	TRBJ1-1	CASSIGKGAEAFF	TGTGCCAGTAGTATTGGTAAGGGGGCTGAAGCTTTCTTT
.	TRBV6-1	.	TRBJ1-1	CASSEVYRTEAFF	TGTGCCAGCAGTGAAGTTTACAGGACTGAAGCTTTCTTT
.	TRBV30	.	TRBJ1-5	CAWSAPLFGRDQPQHF	TGTGCCTGGAGTGCACCCCTTTTTGGCAGGGATCAGCCCCAGCATTTT
.	TRBV6-5	.	TRBJ1-2	CASSYSRSGGDGYTF	TGTGCCAGCAGTTACTCGAGGTCGGGGGGGGACGGCTACACCTTC
TRBD2	TRBV27	.	TRBJ2-7	CASSLSGLAGPLAYEQYF	TGTGCCAGCAGTTTATCAGGGCTAGCGGGCCCTTTGGCATACGAGCAGTACTTC
TRBD2	TRBV2	.	TRBJ2-1	CASSRLAVLNEQFF	TGTGCCAGCAGCCGACTAGCGGTTTTGAATGAGCAGTTCTTC
TRBD1	TRBV27	.	TRBJ1-4	CASSVSGTGPREKLFF	TGTGCCAGCAGTGTATCGGGGACAGGGCCCCGCGAAAAACTGTTTTTT
.	TRBV6-6	.	TRBJ1-4	CASSTGWTNEKLFF	TGTGCCAGCAGTACAGGGTGGACTAATGAAAAACTGTTTTTT
TRBD2	TRBV4-2	.	TRBJ2-1	CASSLQGLAGGEQFF	TGTGCCAGCAGCCTACAGGGACTAGCGGGAGGTGAGCAGTTCTTC
.	TRBV6-5	.	TRBJ1-3	CASSPWRSGNTIYF	TGTGCCAGCAGTCCCTGGAGGTCTGGAAACACCATATATTTT
.	TRBV28	.	TRBJ2-7	CASSSSLGGPLEQYF	TGTGCCAGCAGTTCATCTCTCGGGGGGCCCCTCGAGCAGTACTTC
.	TRBV7-2	.	TRBJ1-2	CASRGWGGQRGYTF	TGTGCCAGCAGGGGTTGGGGAGGGCAGCGGGGCTACACCTTC
.	TRBV9	.	TRBJ1-2	CASSVVLSLSGAGYTF	TGTGCCAGCAGCGTAGTGTTGTCTCTGTCCGGAGCTGGCTACACCTTC
.	TRBV7-2	once	TRBJ2-7	CASSLRGPTGSF	TGTGCCAGCAGCTTAAGGGGTCCGACAGGATCTTTC
.	TRBV5-4	.	TRBJ2-1	CASSLVDRNNNEQFF	TGTGCCAGCAGCTTGGTAGACAGGAACAACAATGAGCAGTTCTTC
.	TRBV6-1	.	TRBJ1-5	CASSRGYSNQPQHF	TGTGCCAGCAGTCGGGGATATAGCAATCAGCCCCAGCATTTT
.	TRBV5-1	once	TRBJ2-3	CASSPLDTTDTQYF	TGCGCCAGCAGTCCTCTGGACACCACAGATACGCAGTATTTT
.	TRBV10-1	.	TRBJ1-1	CASSVRENTEAFF	TGCGCCAGCAGTGTGAGGGAGAACACTGAAGCTTTCTTT
.	TRBV6-4	.	TRBJ2-3	CASSDGGASTDTQYF	TGTGCCAGCAGTGACGGGGGGGCTAGCACAGATACGCAGTATTTT
TRBD1	TRBV6-1	.	TRBJ1-1	CASRPGQRTEAFF	TGTGCCAGCAGACCGGGACAGCGAACTGAAGCTTTCTTT
.	TRBV6-6	.	TRBJ1-1	CASSYARGTEAFF	TGTGCCAGCAGTTACGCTCGGGGCACTGAAGCTTTCTTT
.	TRBV7-2	.	TRBJ1-1	CASSSIRGTEAFF	TGTGCCAGCAGCTCGATAAGGGGCACTGAAGCTTTCTTT
.	TRBV29-1	.	TRBJ2-7	CSVEEDRYEQYF	TGCAGCGTTGAGGAAGACAGGTACGAGCAGTACTTC
TRBD1	TRBV28	.	TRBJ2-7	CASSAHDRGSEQYF	TGTGCCAGCAGTGCCCACGACAGGGGATCCGAGCAGTACTTC
.	TRBV28	few	TRBJ1-5	CASSTIEGNQPQHF	TGTGCCAGCAGTACTATAGAGGGCAATCAGCCCCAGCATTTT
.	TRBV4-1	.	TRBJ1-2	CASSPPGVGVGYTF	TGCGCCAGCAGCCCCCCCGGAGTAGGGGTTGGCTACACCTTC
TRBD2	TRBV7-3	.	TRBJ2-3	CASSLSGAGGRTDTQYF	TGTGCCAGCAGCTTAAGTGGAGCGGGCGGGAGAACAGATACGCAGTATTTT
TRBD1	TRBV7-8	.	TRBJ1-5	CASSLANAGQKNQPQHF	TGTGCCAGCAGCTTAGCCAATGCGGGACAGAAGAATCAGCCCCAGCATTTT
TRBD2	TRBV6-1	.	TRBJ2-1	CASSDRGLAGGSYNEQFF	TGTGCCAGCAGTGACCGTGGACTAGCGGGAGGGTCCTACAATGAGCAGTTCTTC
TRBD1	TRBV25-1	few	TRBJ2-7	CASSEGQGQTYEQYF	TGTGCCAGCAGTGAGGGACAGGGGCAAACCTACGAGCAGTACTTC
TRBD1	TRBV11-3	.	TRBJ1-1	CASSSRQGLNTEAFF	TGTGCCAGCAGCTCACGACAGGGTCTGAACACTGAAGCTTTCTTT
.	TRBV11-3	.	TRBJ2-7	CASSRARDEQYF	TGTGCCAGCAGCCGAGCGAGGGACGAGCAGTACTTC
.	TRBV7-3	.	TRBJ2-1	CASSLIRSNEQFF	TGTGCCAGCAGCTTAATCCGTTCGAATGAGCAGTTCTTC
TRBD2	TRBV7-2	.	TRBJ2-7	CASSPPSRGGNEQYF	TGTGCCAGCAGCCCTCCCTCCCGGGGGGGCAACGAGCAGTACTTC
TRBD1	TRBV29-1	once	TRBJ1-1	CSVRRDSPEAFF	TGCAGCGTCCGACGGGACAGCCCTGAAGCTTTCTTT
TRBD2	TRBV7-3	.	TRBJ2-7	CASSLTGGRGYEQYF	TGTGCCAGCAGCTTAACGGGCGGGAGGGGGTACGAGCAGTACTTC
.	TRBV6-5	.	TRBJ1-2	CASSQGRGGYTF	TGTGCCAGCAGCCAGGGGAGAGGAGGCTACACCTTC
TRBD1	TRBV27	.	TRBJ1-2	CASGDREYGYTF	TGTGCCAGCGGGGACAGGGAGTATGGCTACACCTTC
TRBD2	TRBV5-6	.	TRBJ2-1	CASSLVPVAGAGYNEQFF	TGTGCCAGCAGCTTGGTTCCCGTAGCGGGGGCCGGGTACAATGAGCAGTTCTTC
.	TRBV19	few	TRBJ1-5	CASSGQGFGNQPQHF	TGTGCCAGTAGTGGGCAGGGTTTTGGCAATCAGCCCCAGCATTTT
TRBD1	TRBV27	.	TRBJ1-6	CASSLIRGTGEHSPLHF	TGTGCCAGCAGTTTAATCCGGGGGACAGGGGAACATTCACCCCTCCACTTT
TRBD1	TRBV11-3	.	TRBJ1-3	CASSLNRGLGNTIYF	TGTGCCAGCAGCTTGAACAGGGGGCTCGGAAACACCATATATTTT
.	TRBV7-3	.	TRBJ2-5	CASSLMGTGLETQYF	TGTGCCAGCAGCTTAATGGGTACAGGGTTGGAGACCCAGTACTTC
TRBD1	TRBV4-1	.	TRBJ1-6	CASFQRDRKSPLHF	TGCGCCAGCTTCCAGAGGGACAGAAAATCACCCCTCCACTTT
.	TRBV6-5	.	TRBJ1-2	CASRLQGAYGYTF	TGTGCCAGCAGGCTTCAGGGTGCCTATGGCTACACCTTC
TRBD1	TRBV2	.	TRBJ2-7	CASGRDRASEQYF	TGTGCCAGTGGGCGGGACAGGGCTTCCGAGCAGTACTTC
.	TRBV9	.	TRBJ2-2	CASSVSGINTGELFF	TGTGCCAGCAGCGTCTCGGGGATTAACACCGGGGAGCTGTTTTTT
.	TRBV5-6	once	TRBJ2-7	CASSFGRQYYEQYF	TGTGCCAGCAGCTTTGGGCGACAGTACTACGAGCAGTACTTC
TRBD1	TRBV9	.	TRBJ1-2	CASSRPDRGYGYTF	TGTGCCAGCAGCCGGCCCGACAGGGGGTATGGCTACACCTTC
TRBD2	TRBV11-2	.	TRBJ2-5	CASSWASGPQETQYF	TGTGCCAGCAGCTGGGCTAGCGGTCCACAAGAGACCCAGTACTTC
.	TRBV6-5	.	TRBJ2-1	CASSLDSLNEQFF	TGTGCCAGCAGTCTGGACAGTCTCAATGAGCAGTTCTTC
.	TRBV9	.	TRBJ1-3	CASGRGGNTIYF	TGTGCCAGCGGAAGGGGTGGAAACACCATATATTTT
TRBD1	TRBV6-5	.	TRBJ2-5	CASRSGTGSAETQYF	TGTGCCAGCAGATCCGGGACAGGGAGTGCAGAGACCCAGTACTTC
TRBD1	TRBV14	.	TRBJ2-7	CASSQQGAYEQYF	TGTGCCAGCAGCCAACAGGGGGCGTACGAGCAGTACTTC